The next 32 T cell receptor beta chains were all read from a single sample in a study of blood T cell repertoires in COVID-19. Assay: immunoSEQ multiplex PCR; the TCRdb copy retains only in-frame clones and omits some. Here the sample spans about 250,000 clones, 88% being singletons. Sequenced: PBMCs or T cells enriched from blood (not recorded which). The source is a woman aged 40 to 50 who had been exposed to COVID-19.

The chain links TRBV3-1 (or the pseudogene TRBV3-2) to TRBJ2-5, with 14 bases identical to TRBD2. The V segment lost 4 bases and the J segment 2 bases; nucleotides outside the gene matches: 6. Germline assignment: CDR1 LGHDT and CDR2 YNNKEL (reference sequence). The CDR3 has 17 residues. The CDR3 protein is CASSLLGLAGGQETQYF. The CDR3 nucleotides read TGTGCCAGCAGCCTCCTCGGACTAGCGGGGGGTCAAGAGACCCAGTACTTC.

The chain links TRBV4-2 to TRBJ2-5; 11 nucleotides line up with TRBD2. Germline V lookup: CDR1 LGHNA, CDR2 YNFKEQ. The CDR3 runs 16 residues. The trim removed 3 bases at V and 4 bases at J, leaving 7 bases unmatched. CDR3 nucleotides: TGTGCCAGCAGCCAGTTTAGCGGGGGGGAATCAGAGACCCAGTACTTC. This codes for CASSQFSGGESETQYF.

This rearrangement joins TRBV6-4 to TRBJ1-1, with no clear D. Germline CDR1 and CDR2: MRHNA and SNTAGT. V was pared by 4 bases and J by 3 bases, with 9 bases between. This CDR3 is built from 13 residues. The CDR3 nucleotides are TGTGCCAGCAGTGCTAAATTCGACACTGAAGCTTTCTTT. Translated, it gives CASSAKFDTEAFF.

The V call is TRBV18, the J call TRBJ2-7, with D tentatively TRBD2 (5 bases). Germline CDR1 KGHSH, CDR2 LQKENI. The V end lost 5 bases, the J end lost 1 base, and 6 bases lay between the germline ends. CDR3 length: 12 amino acids. The CDR3 bases are TGTGCCAGCTCAACTAGTTCCTACGAGCAGTACGTC. This gives the protein CASSTSSYEQYV.

The chain is built from TRBV2 and TRBJ2-3, with 10 bases that match TRBD2. The germline V gene encodes CDR1 SNHLY and CDR2 FYNNEI. The CDR3 is 15 residues long. Trimming at V came to 6 bases and at J to 2 bases, leaving 5 bases not matched to a gene. The DNA for the CDR3 is TGTGCCAGCAGGAAGCGGGAGGGCCTCACAGATACGCAGTATTTT. Protein sequence: CASRKREGLTDTQYF.

The chain couples TRBV19 to TRBJ1-5; 12 nucleotides agree with TRBD1. With 7 bases clipped from V and 4 bases from J, the junction kept 8 bases outside the gene matches. The CDR3 totals 16 residues. Looked up from germline, CDR1 is LNHDA and CDR2 is SQIVND (reference sequence). CDR3 region: CASTTGTGGRNQPQHF. DNA for the CDR3: TGTGCCAGTACAACCGGGACAGGGGGCAGAAATCAGCCCCAGCATTTT.

The gene calls are TRBV5-1 and TRBJ2-2, with TRBD1 matching over 9 bases. Germline V gene lookup returns CDR1 SGHRS and CDR2 YFSETQ. This CDR3 is built from 18 residues. After removal of 4 bases from V and 0 bases from J, the junction contained 10 bases not matched to a gene. The CDR3, as DNA: TGCGCCAGCAGCCCCCGGACAGGGGCCCGATCGAACACCGGGGAGCTGTTTTTT. It encodes CASSPRTGARSNTGELFF.

The table lists this clone with a few counts. The rearrangement uses TRBV18 and TRBJ1-2; possible D gene TRBD1, 5 bases. Germline CDR1 KGHSH, CDR2 LQKENI. The CDR3 is made up of 14 amino acids. The V end was cut by 0 bases, the J end by 4 bases, with 9 bases between. For the CDR3, the DNA is TGTGCCAGCTCACCACCGACAGATAGCTATGGCTACACCTTC. Translating it yields CASSPPTDSYGYTF.

This rearrangement joins TRBV28 to TRBJ2-7, with D hard to call. This CDR3 has 14 amino acids. The germline V and J ends were trimmed by 1 base and 0 bases, with 7 bases remaining between them. The germline CDR1 and CDR2 sequences are MDHEN and SYDVKM. CDR3 amino acids: CASSLFIVSYEQYF. In DNA, the CDR3 is TGTGCCAGCAGTTTATTCATAGTCTCCTACGAGCAGTACTTC. Together with reference TRBV28 and TRBJ2-7, the CDR3 gives the full variable domain: DVKVTQSSRYLVKRTGEKVFLECVQDMDHENMFWYRQDPGLGLRLIYFSYDVKMKEKGDIPEGYSVSREKKERFSLILESASTNQTSMYLCASSLFIVSYEQYFGPGTRLTVT.

The chain joins TRBV12-3 or TRBV12-4 to TRBJ1-2; D might be TRBD1 (5 bases). The CDR3 spans 13 residues. V shed 4 bases and J shed 7 bases, with 13 bases lying between them. DNA of the CDR3: TGTGCCAGCAGTTCCGGGCCAAGGGGTGGCTACACCTTC. Protein sequence: CASSSGPRGGYTF.

The chain combines TRBV5-4 with TRBJ1-1; D is possibly TRBD1 (5 bases). Germline V lookup: CDR1 SGHNT, CDR2 YYREEE (reference sequence). The CDR3 is made up of 15 amino acids. The V and J ends lost 3 bases and 4 bases respectively, with 16 bases between them. CDR3 nucleotide sequence: TGTGCCAGCAGCTCCTCCGGTGGGGGGGTCACTGAAGCTTTCTTT. Its protein product is CASSSSGGGVTEAFF.

This chain joins TRBV10-3 and TRBJ2-1; TRBD2 is a possible D gene (5 bases). The CDR3 is made up of 14 amino acids. The germline CDR1 and CDR2 sequences are ENHRY and SYGVKD. Trimming pared 6 bases from V and 5 bases from J, leaving 14 bases between. Here the CDR3 reads CAISASASNNEQFF. In DNA form, the CDR3 reads TGTGCCATCAGCGCCTCGGCTAGCAACAATGAGCAGTTCTTC.

V gene TRBV12-2 combines with J gene TRBJ2-5; the D call of TRBD1 is as the table states it, not checked on the DNA. TRBV12-2 is described as a pseudogene. The CDR3 is 14 amino acids. The CDR3 region has the DNA TGTGCAAGTCGCTTCGATACAGACCAAGAGACCCAGTACTTC. Translated: CASRFDTDQETQYF.

The genes are TRBV6-2 or TRBV6-3 and TRBJ2-7; 7 positions agree with TRBD1. Losses at the gene ends were 2 bases for V and 8 bases for J; bases not matched to a gene: 3. Germline CDR1 is MNHEY and CDR2 is SVGEGT. The CDR3 has 12 amino acids. CDR3 coding DNA: TGTGCCAGCAGTTACGACAGGGTGAAGCAGTACTTC. The encoded protein is CASSYDRVKQYF.

V and J are TRBV6-5 and TRBJ1-1; D ambiguous. V was trimmed by 6 bases and J by 3 bases, leaving 8 bases between them. CDR1 and CDR2 (germline): MNHEY, SVGAGI. This CDR3 spans 12 amino acids. DNA of the CDR3: TGTGCCAGCAGCCCGGGAGACACTGAAGCTTTCTTT. Its translation: CASSPGDTEAFF.

This clone was seen a few times. This sequence joins TRBV4-2 and TRBJ2-5; unclear D gene. The CDR3 extends over 13 amino acids. Between the trimmed V and J ends, which lost 4 bases and 5 bases, there was a span of 11 bases. Germline V gene sequence: CDR1 LGHNA, CDR2 YNFKEQ. The CDR3 here is CASSRSSGETQYF. For the CDR3, the DNA is TGTGCCAGCAGCCGCAGCTCCGGGGAGACCCAGTACTTC.

The V and J genes are TRBV5-6 and TRBJ2-7, with 9 bases identical to TRBD1. There are 16 residues in the CDR3. The V gene's germline CDR1 is SGHDT and CDR2 YYEEEE. V lost 2 bases and J lost 6; bases outside the gene matches: 12. CDR3 sequence reads: CASSFLTGGREPEQYF. The DNA of the CDR3 is TGTGCCAGCAGCTTCCTGACAGGGGGGCGCGAACCCGAGCAGTACTTC. The variable domain in full, with the rest retrieved from reference TRBV5-6 and TRBJ2-7, is DAGVTQSPTHLIKTRGQQVTLRCSPKSGHDTVSWYQQALGQGPQFIFQYYEEEERQRGNFPDRFSGHQFPNYSSELNVNALLLGDSALYLCASSFLTGGREPEQYFGPGTRLTVT.

The chain is built from TRBV4-2 and TRBJ2-7, with 7 bases aligning to TRBD2. V shed 3 bases, J shed 0 bases, and the junction held 11 bases outside the gene matches. The germline gives CDR1 LGHNA, CDR2 YNFKEQ. This CDR3 contains 17 residues. The CDR3 sequence is CASSQDLGLVSSYEQYF. DNA of the CDR3: TGTGCCAGCAGCCAGGACCTTGGACTAGTATCCTCCTACGAGCAGTACTTC.

The gene calls are TRBV6-2 or TRBV6-3 and TRBJ2-7; no reliable D call. V lost 2 bases to trimming and J lost 6 bases, with 20 bases between them. Germline assignment: CDR1 MNHEY and CDR2 SVGEGT. There are 16 residues in the CDR3. This CDR3 is CASSYVGGVQLREQYF. CDR3 nucleotide sequence: TGTGCCAGCAGTTACGTTGGCGGAGTACAACTACGCGAGCAGTACTTC.

V and J are TRBV27 and TRBJ1-1; 9 bases agree with TRBD1. Germline lookup yields CDR1 MNHEY and CDR2 SMNVEV (reference sequence). V was clipped by 6 bases and J by 6 bases; unmatched bases: 11. CDR3 length: 15 amino acids. The CDR3 region has the DNA TGTGCCAGCAGGCCTACCACAGGGGGCGCGGCTGAAGCTTTCTTT. Amino acid sequence: CASRPTTGGAAEAFF.

This clone was picked up one time. V usage is TRBV28 and J usage is TRBJ1-1, with D unresolved. V shed 6 bases and J shed 0 bases, with 8 bases lying between them. Germline lookup yields CDR1 MDHEN and CDR2 SYDVKM. The CDR3 loop spans 13 amino acids. The CDR3 nucleotides read TGTGCCAGCAGGGCATCAGTGAACACTGAAGCTTTCTTT. Protein sequence: CASRASVNTEAFF.

In its sample, this clone was seen once. This sequence joins TRBV27 and TRBJ1-1, with 7 positions matching TRBD1. After removal of 6 bases from V and 4 bases from J, the junction contained 2 bases not matched to a gene. Germline V gene data show CDR1 as MNHEY and CDR2 as SMNVEV (reference sequence). The CDR3 sequence is 12 residues long. The CDR3 DNA is TGTGCCAGCAGGGAGGGGGCCACTGAAGCTTTCTTT. It translates to CASREGATEAFF.

CDR3 DNA: TGTGCCAGCTCACCACCCCCGACAGGGCTCGACACCATATATTTT. This codes for CASSPPPTGLDTIYF. J is TRBJ1-3 and V is TRBV18; 7 bases agree with TRBD1. Unmatched junction bases numbered 7, after V lost 0 bases and J lost 8 bases. Germline lookup yields CDR1 KGHSH and CDR2 LQKENI. The CDR3 has 15 amino acids.

This clone was counted a few times. The genes are TRBV18 and TRBJ2-3; TRBD2 matches 7 bases. CDR1 KGHSH and CDR2 LQKENI come from the germline V gene. V was clipped by 6 bases and J by 3 bases; unmatched bases: 12. The CDR3 extends over 16 amino acids. The CDR3 DNA sequence: TGTGCCAGCTCGCTTAGTGGACTAGGAGGTACAGATACGCAGTATTTT. This gives the protein CASSLSGLGGTDTQYF.

The chain uses TRBV25-1 and TRBJ1-5; D is perhaps TRBD1 (5 bases). CDR1 is MGHDK and CDR2 is SYGVNS in the germline V gene. Trimming took off 4 bases at V and 4 bases at J, with 8 bases between the two ends. CDR3 length equals 13 residues. The CDR3 is CASSGEGNQPQHF. The CDR3 bases are TGTGCCAGCAGTGGGGAGGGGAATCAGCCCCAGCATTTT.

The CDR3 region has the DNA TGTGCCAGCAGCTTAAGTCCAGGCTTTACTGAAGCTTTCTTT. Its protein is CASSLSPGFTEAFF. V is TRBV7-3 and J is TRBJ1-1; D remains unclear. Deletions cut 1 base from V and 5 bases from J, with 11 bases between. The CDR3 totals 14 residues. Germline loops: CDR1 SGHTA, CDR2 FQGTGA.

The chain links TRBV7-7 to TRBJ2-7, with D unresolved. Germline CDR1 SSHAT, CDR2 FNYEAQ (reference sequence). The CDR3 consists of 14 residues. V lost 1 base and J lost 2, with 9 bases in between. The CDR3 nucleotides are TGTGCCAGCAGCTTAGATATTAGTGCCTACGAGCAGTACTTC. As protein: CASSLDISAYEQYF.

The chain uses TRBV30 and TRBJ1-1; TRBD1 matches 9 bases. The CDR3 is made up of 15 amino acids. Losses at the gene ends were 0 bases for V and 2 bases for J; bases not matched to a gene: 4. Germline V lookup: CDR1 GTSNPN, CDR2 SVGIG (reference sequence). CDR3: CAWSVLGQGNTEAFF. The CDR3 DNA reads as TGTGCCTGGAGTGTACTGGGACAGGGTAACACTGAAGCTTTCTTT.

The chain employs TRBV30 and TRBJ1-6; no clear D. CDR1 and CDR2 from the germline V gene are GTSNPN and SVGIG (reference sequence). Trimming took off 2 bases at V and 12 bases at J, with 23 bases between the two ends. The CDR3 runs to 16 residues. In DNA, the CDR3 is TGTGCCTGGAGTTACAACGGAGCTCCTCGGAGTTTACCCCTCCACTTT. As protein: CAWSYNGAPRSLPLHF.

V and J are TRBV28 and TRBJ1-2; 7 bases are a match to TRBD1. J was trimmed by 14 bases and V by 1 base; bases with no gene match: 7. In germline, CDR1 is MDHEN, CDR2 SYDVKM. There are 12 residues in the CDR3. The DNA of the CDR3 is TGTGCCAGCAGTTTATCCGCTGACAGGGAGACCTTC. Translated: CASSLSADRETF.

The rearrangement links TRBV6-4 to TRBJ1-2, with 10 positions matching TRBD1. The CDR3 loop spans 15 amino acids. Germline loops: CDR1 MRHNA, CDR2 SNTAGT. V gave up 6 bases and J gave up 5 bases; unmatched junction bases: 9. The CDR3 sequence: CASREGQGLTYGYTF. CDR3 coding DNA: TGTGCCAGCAGGGAGGGACAGGGGCTAACATATGGCTACACCTTC.

V is TRBV24-1 and J is TRBJ2-7, with D maybe TRBD1 (5 bases). The CDR3 has 15 residues. Trimming pared 3 bases from V and 3 bases from J, leaving 14 bases between. Germline V gene lookup returns CDR1 KGHDR and CDR2 SFDVKD. The CDR3 is CATSDPATDHYEQYF. The DNA of the CDR3 is TGTGCCACCAGTGATCCCGCGACAGATCACTACGAGCAGTACTTC.